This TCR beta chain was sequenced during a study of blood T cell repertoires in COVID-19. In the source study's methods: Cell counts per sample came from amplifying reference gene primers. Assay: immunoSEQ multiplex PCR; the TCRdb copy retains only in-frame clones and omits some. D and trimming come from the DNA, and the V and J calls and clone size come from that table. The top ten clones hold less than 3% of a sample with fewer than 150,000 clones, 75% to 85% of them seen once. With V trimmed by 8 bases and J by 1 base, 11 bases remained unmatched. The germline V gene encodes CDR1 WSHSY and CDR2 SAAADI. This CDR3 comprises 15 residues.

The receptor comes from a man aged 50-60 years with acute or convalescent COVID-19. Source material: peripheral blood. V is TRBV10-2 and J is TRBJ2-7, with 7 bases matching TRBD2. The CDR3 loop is CASGGSGDTSYEQYF. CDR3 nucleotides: TGCGCCAGCGGGGGGAGCGGGGATACTTCCTACGAGCAGTACTTC.